Listed below are T cell receptor beta chains from one sample, sequenced in a study of blood T cells in healthy people across ages. In TCRdb, the 5' RACE reads were re-called with MiXCR into one record per CDR3 protein. The table has roughly 1.6 million distinct CDR3 sequences, around 35% seen once. Sequencing used blood. Receptor source: a woman in her thirties in good health. Both conserved end residues are part of each CDR3. Each record gives: clone size, V gene, J gene, D gene, CDR3 protein, CDR3 DNA. The D gene is left open where the match is weak. Rows may omit the clone size; those that give it use once, few, many or a size class.

-	TRBV20-1	TRBJ2-5	TRBD2	CSATSPGLALRETQYF	TGCAGTGCCACCTCCCCGGGACTAGCGCTGCGAGAGACCCAGTACTTC
few	TRBV6-6	TRBJ2-5	TRBD1	CASSFRQGTETQYF	TGTGCCAGCAGTTTCCGACAGGGTACGGAGACCCAGTACTTC
once	TRBV6-5	TRBJ1-2	TRBD1	CASSYLGGQGSYGYTF	TGTGCCAGCAGTTACTTGGGGGGACAGGGGAGTTATGGCTACACCTTC
few	TRBV2	TRBJ2-7	-	CASSDGKVPYEQYF	TGTGCCAGCAGTGATGGGAAGGTGCCCTACGAGCAGTACTTC
-	TRBV6-6	TRBJ2-5	TRBD2	CASSYIVGGQETQYF	TGTGCCAGCAGTTACATCGTCGGGGGGCAAGAGACCCAGTACTTC
few	TRBV20-1	TRBJ1-4	-	CSATRVNNEKLFF	TGCAGTGCTACCCGGGTTAATAATGAAAAACTGTTTTTT
few	TRBV11-2	TRBJ2-7	TRBD1	CASTWDRGYEQYF	TGTGCCAGCACCTGGGACAGGGGTTACGAGCAGTACTTC
few	TRBV7-8	TRBJ2-1	-	CASSFVGILSNEQFF	TGTGCCAGCAGCTTTGTCGGGATACTCTCGAATGAGCAGTTCTTC
many	TRBV20-1	TRBJ2-7	-	CSASRPQGQYF	TGCAGTGCTAGTCGCCCCCAGGGGCAGTACTTC
-	TRBV4-1	TRBJ1-2	-	CASSQEGIPPEYYGYTF	TGCGCCAGCAGCCAAGAAGGTATTCCTCCAGAGTACTATGGCTACACCTTC
-	TRBV2	TRBJ2-3	-	CASSADGGTDTQYF	TGTGCCAGCAGCGCAGACGGAGGGACTGATACGCAGTATTTT
many	TRBV6-8	TRBJ2-4	TRBD2	CASSYSNLVSGMRNIQYF	TGTGCCAGCAGTTACTCCAACCTTGTTAGCGGGATGAGAAACATTCAGTACTTC
-	TRBV20-1	TRBJ2-7	TRBD1	CSARARQGLGEQYF	TGCAGTGCTAGAGCCCGACAGGGCCTGGGCGAGCAGTACTTC
many	TRBV29-1	TRBJ2-1	TRBD2	CSVGGGGNEQFF	TGCAGCGTTGGCGGGGGAGGCAATGAGCAGTTCTTC
-	TRBV5-1	TRBJ2-1	TRBD2	CASSWTAGGSEQFF	TGCGCCAGCAGCTGGACAGCGGGAGGCAGTGAGCAGTTCTTC
-	TRBV5-4	TRBJ2-2	-	CASSLDPAADTEELFF	TGTGCCAGCAGCTTGGATCCAGCGGCAGACACCGAGGAGCTGTTTTTT
-	TRBV13	TRBJ1-1	TRBD1	CASSSHRDRGRLGTEAFF	TGTGCCAGCAGCTCCCACCGGGACAGGGGGCGTCTTGGCACTGAAGCTTTCTTT
few	TRBV3-1	TRBJ2-5	-	CASSQPGGGKTQYF	TGTGCCAGCAGCCAACCGGGGGGCGGTAAGACCCAGTACTTC
-	TRBV27	TRBJ2-7	TRBD2	CASSSLWTSGGSYEQYF	TGTGCCAGCAGTTCCCTATGGACTAGCGGAGGGAGCTACGAGCAGTACTTC
-	TRBV5-1	TRBJ2-2	-	CASRHPAQGENTGELFF	TGCGCCAGCAGACACCCGGCCCAGGGCGAGAACACCGGGGAGCTGTTTTTT
-	TRBV6-5	TRBJ2-1	TRBD2	CASSYPTLGRESYNEQFF	TGTGCCAGTAGTTACCCTACCCTAGGGCGGGAGTCCTACAATGAGCAGTTCTTC
-	TRBV15	TRBJ1-2	-	CATSRGRPPGGYTF	TGTGCCACCAGCAGGGGACGGCCTCCGGGAGGCTACACCTTC
few	TRBV11-1	TRBJ2-7	-	CASEARGGYEQYF	TGTGCCAGCGAGGCCAGGGGGGGCTACGAGCAGTACTTC
few	TRBV21-1	TRBJ1-1	-	CASTYGRGTKAFF	TGTGCCAGCACCTATGGGAGGGGGACGAAAGCTTTCTTT
-	TRBV20-1	TRBJ2-7	TRBD2	CNARGLAGFRGERYF	TGCAATGCTAGAGGCCTAGCGGGGTTTCGGGGCGAGCGGTACTTC
-	TRBV6-6	TRBJ2-7	TRBD2	CASTLPGSGRVYEQYF	TGTGCCAGCACTTTACCGGGTAGCGGGAGGGTCTACGAGCAGTACTTC
-	TRBV3-1	TRBJ2-5	-	CASSRRDLTREQYF	TGTGCCAGCAGCCGGAGGGACCTTACGAGGGAGCAGTACTTC
many	TRBV4-1	TRBJ2-7	-	CASSQGRDSAAYEQYF	TGCGCCAGCAGCCAAGGGAGGGACAGTGCGGCCTACGAGCAGTACTTC
-	TRBV5-1	TRBJ2-1	TRBD2	CASSSGRVAGWDEQFF	TGCGCCAGCAGCTCCGGCCGAGTAGCGGGATGGGATGAGCAGTTCTTC
few	TRBV20-1	TRBJ1-2	-	CSAREQANYGYTF	TGCAGTGCGAGAGAGCAAGCTAACTATGGCTACACCTTC
few	TRBV20-1	TRBJ2-7	-	CSSKGRVLTYEQYF	TGCAGTAGTAAGGGGCGGGTTCTCACCTACGAGCAGTACTTC
few	TRBV6-1	TRBJ2-2	-	CASSPRWTGELFF	TGTGCCAGCAGTCCCCGGTGGACCGGGGAGCTGTTTTTT
few	TRBV27	TRBJ2-7	TRBD1	CASSAGTGGKEQYF	TGTGCCAGCAGTGCCGGGACAGGGGGTAAAGAGCAGTACTTC
-	TRBV29-1	TRBJ2-3	-	CSVLAEPTDTQYF	TGCAGCGTTCTTGCGGAGCCCACAGATACGCAGTATTTT
-	TRBV5-1	TRBJ2-2	-	CASSWGTMENTGELFF	TGCGCCAGCAGCTGGGGGACGATGGAAAACACCGGGGAGCTGTTTTTT
few	TRBV12-3/TRBV12-4	TRBJ1-1	-	CASSFAGPNTEAFF	TGTGCCAGCAGTTTCGCAGGACCGAACACTGAAGCTTTCTTT
-	TRBV12-3/TRBV12-4	TRBJ1-2	-	CASSQGGRHGYTF	TGTGCCAGCAGCCAAGGGGGACGCCATGGCTACACCTTC
few	TRBV15	TRBJ1-2	-	CATGYSGGDYGYTF	TGTGCCACCGGTTACTCCGGGGGCGACTATGGCTACACCTTC
many	TRBV7-9	TRBJ2-7	-	CASSRQALYEQYF	TGTGCCAGCTCCAGACAGGCCCTCTACGAGCAGTACTTC
-	TRBV7-8	TRBJ2-1	-	CASSLDFISYNEQFF	TGTGCCAGCAGCTTAGATTTTATCTCCTACAATGAGCAGTTCTTC
many	TRBV20-1	TRBJ1-1	TRBD1	CSAHRGGGTEAFF	TGCAGTGCTCACAGGGGAGGAGGCACTGAAGCTTTCTTT
once	TRBV20-1	TRBJ2-1	-	CGARGVGGRSSYNEQFF	TGCGGTGCTAGAGGCGTTGGCGGCCGAAGCTCCTACAATGAGCAGTTCTTC
few	TRBV20-1	TRBJ2-3	TRBD2	CSARPSGHQSAYF	TGCAGTGCTAGACCTAGCGGGCACCAGTCCGCGTATTTT
-	TRBV20-1	TRBJ1-2	TRBD1	CSAIPDRGLGYTF	TGCAGTGCTATTCCGGACAGGGGTTTAGGCTACACCTTC
-	TRBV7-2	TRBJ2-7	TRBD2	CASSPGTSGGPYEQYF	TGTGCCAGCAGCCCCGGGACTAGCGGAGGACCCTACGAGCAGTACTTC
many	TRBV5-1	TRBJ2-1	-	CASSFGRGGSAEQFF	TGCGCCAGCAGCTTCGGCAGGGGTGGGTCAGCTGAGCAGTTCTTC
-	TRBV7-3	TRBJ1-2	-	CASSPIHSLGPYGYTF	TGTGCCAGCAGCCCTATCCACTCCCTGGGCCCCTATGGCTACACCTTC